These 22 T cell receptor beta chains came from one sample sequenced in a study of CD8+ T cells in alopecia areata. RNA extraction and reverse transcription yielded cDNA as sequencing template. Clones were sequenced by immunoSEQ multiplex PCR, and TCRdb holds only the in-frame ones, with some missing. The sample contains more than 200,000 clones, roughly two fifths of which appear only once. The sample's treatment: oral pan-JAK inhibitor, 5-10 mg twice daily. The sample here was CD4+ T cells sorted from blood, taken between weeks 36 and 40, from a patient treated with tofacitinib. All receptors derive from a human donor with alopecia areata.

This clone came up a few times. V and J are TRBV29-1 and TRBJ1-2; TRBD1 aligns across 7 bases. Trimming cost V 3 bases and J 5 bases; bases outside gene matches: 3. The CDR3 sequence is 12 residues long. The germline gives CDR1 SQVTM, CDR2 ANQGSEA. The CDR3 reads CSVDRDSYGYTF. CDR3 nucleotides: TGCAGCGTTGATAGGGACAGTTATGGCTACACCTTC.

CDR3 DNA: TGTGCCAGCAGTCCCCAGCTGTACAATGAGCAGTTCTTC. Translating it yields CASSPQLYNEQFF. This chain connects TRBV2 to TRBJ2-1; D gene ambiguous. Germline V gene sequence: CDR1 SNHLY, CDR2 FYNNEI. The CDR3 sequence is 13 residues long. V dropped 5 bases and J dropped 4 bases, with 9 bases sitting between them.

Details on this clone: One junction end does not reproduce the germline sequence, and a read error may be involved. The gene calls are TRBV7-9 and TRBJ2-5; perhaps TRBD1 as D (5 bases). CDR1 is SEHNR, CDR2 FQNEAQ, per germline (reference sequence). The CDR3 covers 14 residues. The CDR3 DNA follows: TGTGCCGGCAGCTTGTCAGGGCTTCAGGAGACCCAGTACTTC. Translated, it gives CAGSLSGLQETQYF.

J is TRBJ1-5 and V is TRBV4-1; D is unclear. V was cut by 0 bases and J by 4 bases, with 19 bases left in between. This CDR3 contains 18 residues. Germline-derived CDR1 and CDR2 are MGHRA and YSYEKL. The CDR3 sequence: CASSQEVRATPRNQPQHF. CDR3 DNA: TGCGCCAGCAGCCAAGAGGTGAGGGCCACGCCGCGGAATCAGCCCCAGCATTTT.

In its sample, this clone was seen a few times. The chain carries TRBV25-1 and TRBJ1-2, with D unclear. Germline CDR1 is MGHDK and CDR2 is SYGVNS. There are 15 residues in the CDR3. The ends were cut back, 4 bases at V and 0 bases at J, with 12 bases in the middle. In DNA, the CDR3 is TGTGCCAGCAGTGGAAGCCCGGGATCTAACTATGGCTACACCTTC. Its translation is CASSGSPGSNYGYTF.

In this sample, this clone turned up a few times. Compared with germline, one end of the junction differs, possibly owing to a read error. This chain links TRBV29-1 with TRBJ2-1, with 12 positions matching TRBD2. The CDR3 totals 14 residues. Germline lookup yields CDR1 SQVTM and CDR2 ANQGSEA. DNA for the CDR3: TGCGGCGTGGGCCGACTAGCGGGAGCGAGTGAGCAGTTCTTC. Translation: CGVGRLAGASEQFF.

This clone has just a few counts. The V call is TRBV2, the J call TRBJ2-1; no reliable D call. Germline assignment: CDR1 SNHLY and CDR2 FYNNEI. CDR3 size: 10 residues. The V end lost 8 bases, the J end lost 3 bases, and 2 bases lay between the germline ends. The CDR3 sequence is CASFYNEQFF. The CDR3 nucleotides read TGTGCCAGCTTCTACAATGAGCAGTTCTTC.

The chain is built from TRBV27 and TRBJ1-3; 8 bases match TRBD1. From germline, CDR1 is MNHEY and CDR2 SMNVEV (reference sequence). CDR3 length: 15 amino acids. The ends lost 2 bases at V and 2 bases at J; junction bases unmatched: 2. The CDR3 is CASSLVGQAGNTIYF. The DNA for the CDR3 is TGTGCCAGCAGTTTAGTGGGACAGGCTGGAAACACCATATATTTT.

The CDR3 spells CAWTPGQGIFSPLHF. As DNA, the CDR3 is TGTGCCTGGACACCGGGACAGGGGATCTTTTCACCCCTCCACTTT. The chain combines TRBV30 with TRBJ1-6; 10 bases match TRBD1. V was pared by 4 bases and J by 9 bases, with 9 bases of the junction left unmatched. The germline V gene has CDR1 GTSNPN and CDR2 SVGIG (reference sequence). The CDR3 consists of 15 residues.

The gene calls are TRBV7-9 and TRBJ2-3, with TRBD2 matching 14 bases. The CDR3 extends over 19 amino acids. With 1 base clipped from V and 8 bases from J, the junction kept 14 bases outside the gene matches. Looked up from germline, CDR1 is SEHNR and CDR2 is FQNEAQ (reference sequence). In DNA form, the CDR3 reads TGTGCCAGCAGCTTAGACCTTAACCGACTAGCGGGAGGGCATGGTACGCAGTATTTT. Encoded protein: CASSLDLNRLAGGHGTQYF.

The V gene is TRBV7-3, the J gene TRBJ2-5; 8 positions agree with TRBD1. V lost 5 bases and J lost 2; bases outside the gene matches: 4. CDR3 length: 14 amino acids. Germline CDR1 is SGHTA and CDR2 is FQGTGA. In DNA form, the CDR3 reads TGTGCCAGCAGCCAGACAGGGGCGCAAGAGACCCAGTACTTC. It translates to CASSQTGAQETQYF.

The chain is built from TRBV11-2 and TRBJ1-1; 7 bases are a match to TRBD1. The junction had 10 bases not matched to a gene; V was cut back by 5 bases and J by 4 bases. Germline CDR1 is SGHAT and CDR2 is FQNNGV. This CDR3 is built from 15 residues. Here the CDR3 DNA reads TGTGCCAGCAGCCCGGAGACAGGGCCGATCACTGAAGCTTTCTTT. This encodes CASSPETGPITEAFF.

The genes are TRBV5-1 and TRBJ1-3; 7 positions match TRBD1. The junction had 8 bases not matched to a gene; V was cut back by 4 bases and J by 4 bases. This CDR3 region has 15 residues. Germline assignment: CDR1 SGHRS and CDR2 YFSETQ. The CDR3 nucleotides are TGCGCCAGCAGCCGTACAGGGGAAAGGGGAAACACCATATATTTT. This sequence encodes CASSRTGERGNTIYF.

Ten or more counts support this clone. The V gene is TRBV28, the J gene TRBJ2-1, with D possibly TRBD2 on 7 matching bases. Germline CDR1 reads MDHEN; CDR2 reads SYDVKM. This CDR3 region has 15 residues. Trimming took 6 bases from V and 0 from J, leaving 12 bases between them. The CDR3 region is CASSHGGASYNEQFF. In DNA form, the CDR3 reads TGTGCCAGCAGCCATGGGGGGGCCTCCTACAATGAGCAGTTCTTC.

This clone came up a few times. The V call is TRBV27, the J call TRBJ2-7, with D possibly matching TRBD2 (5 bases). CDR1 is MNHEY, CDR2 SMNVEV, per germline (reference sequence). V was shortened by 0 bases and J by 0 bases, with 6 bases between the two germline ends. This CDR3 is 14 amino acids long. The CDR3 protein is CASSLSGGSYEQYF. The CDR3 DNA reads TGTGCCAGCAGTTTATCTGGAGGCTCCTACGAGCAGTACTTC.

The chain combines TRBV18 with TRBJ2-7; D call uncertain. This CDR3 is 12 amino acids long. The V end was cut by 11 bases, the J end by 2 bases, with 13 bases between. In germline, CDR1 is KGHSH, CDR2 LQKENI. The CDR3 here is CAGDREAYEQYF. The CDR3 DNA reads as TGTGCCGGCGACCGAGAAGCCTACGAGCAGTACTTC. The full variable domain, rest sourced from reference TRBV18 and TRBJ2-7, is NAGVMQNPRHLVRRRGQEARLRCSPMKGHSHVYWYRQLPEEGLKFMVYLQKENIIDESGMPKERFSAEFPKEGPSILRIQQVVRGDSAAYFCAGDREAYEQYFGPGTRLTVT.

The chain has TRBV19 and TRBJ1-2; D unresolved. Per germline, CDR1 LNHDA and CDR2 SQIVND (reference sequence). Trimming stripped 3 bases from V and 3 bases from J, with 11 bases between. This CDR3 spans 14 amino acids. CDR3 DNA sequence: TGTGCCAGTAGTATGGGGATGTTGGACTATGGCTACACCTTC. Protein product: CASSMGMLDYGYTF. The full variable domain, in which reference TRBV19 and TRBJ1-2 provide the parts outside the CDR3, is DGGITQSPKYLFRKEGQNVTLSCEQNLNHDAMYWYRQDPGQGLRLIYYSQIVNDFQKGDIAEGYSVSREKKESFPLTVTSAQKNPTAFYLCASSMGMLDYGYTFGSGTRLTVV.

This clone was found a few times. This CDR3 is also generated by other DNA sequences in the sample. The CDR3 DNA reads TGTGCCAGCAGTTTTTCTGGAAACACCATATATTTT. It is translated as CASSFSGNTIYF. V and J are TRBV28 and TRBJ1-3; D is undetermined. Trimming stripped 3 bases from V and 1 base from J, with 1 base between. The germline CDR1 and CDR2 sequences are MDHEN and SYDVKM. The CDR3 consists of 12 residues. Variable domain in full (rest from reference TRBV28 and TRBJ1-3): DVKVTQSSRYLVKRTGEKVFLECVQDMDHENMFWYRQDPGLGLRLIYFSYDVKMKEKGDIPEGYSVSREKKERFSLILESASTNQTSMYLCASSFSGNTIYFGEGSWLTVV.

The count of this clone is one. The chain recombines TRBV4-2 with TRBJ2-3; no firm D call. CDR3 length: 15 residues. Germline assignment: CDR1 LGHNA and CDR2 YNFKEQ. Deletions cut 4 bases from V and 4 bases from J, with 15 bases between. CDR3 sequence: CASSRSELGSDTQYF. The CDR3 DNA sequence: TGTGCCAGCAGCCGGTCGGAGCTAGGCTCAGATACGCAGTATTTT.

This clone has a handful of counts. The chain recombines TRBV9 with TRBJ1-1, with D uncertain. Germline values: CDR1 SGDLS, CDR2 YYNGEE. V shed 4 bases and J shed 7 bases, with 14 bases lying between them. There are 13 residues in the CDR3. For the CDR3, the DNA is TGTGCCAGCAGCATACAGCCTGGTAGTGAAGCTTTCTTT. It specifies CASSIQPGSEAFF.

This clone came up a few times. This chain connects TRBV29-1 to TRBJ1-2; D is perhaps TRBD1 (6 bases). Trimming pared 0 bases from V and 9 bases from J, leaving 14 bases between. Germline loops: CDR1 SQVTM, CDR2 ANQGSEA. The CDR3 is 13 amino acids. CDR3 in amino acids: CSVEDLAGVSYTF. CDR3 coding DNA: TGCAGCGTTGAAGATCTGGCAGGGGTTAGCTACACCTTC.

The chain couples TRBV30 to TRBJ2-7; weak D call: TRBD2 (7 bases). V dropped 4 bases and J dropped 7 bases, with 23 bases sitting between them. The CDR3 totals 15 residues. CDR1 and CDR2 from the germline V gene are GTSNPN and SVGIG (reference sequence). The CDR3 nucleotides read TGTGCCTGGATCCAGAAGTCGGGGGGCGTTTGGGAGCAGTACTTC. Its translation is CAWIQKSGGVWEQYF.